The 18 T cell receptor beta chains reported below all come from one sample, sequenced in a study of blood T cell repertoires in COVID-19. Generated by immunoSEQ multiplex PCR, the TCRdb table keeps only in-frame clones and is missing some. Of fewer than 350,000 clones listed, approximately 86% are singletons. The sample comprised PBMCs or T cells enriched from blood (not recorded which). These receptors came from a woman in her 40s with acute COVID-19.

The chain employs TRBV19 and TRBJ2-2; weak D call: TRBD2 (5 bases). The germline V and J ends were trimmed by 3 bases and 1 base, with 12 bases remaining between them. CDR3 length: 16 amino acids. Germline CDR1 is LNHDA and CDR2 is SQIVND (reference sequence). In DNA form, the CDR3 reads TGTGCCAGTAGTATCCGGGAACTGCTGAACACCGGGGAGCTGTTTTTT. Protein: CASSIRELLNTGELFF.

This chain connects TRBV15 to TRBJ2-7, with 7 bases fitting TRBD2. The CDR3 has 15 amino acids. V gave up 0 bases and J gave up 4 bases; unmatched junction bases: 6. Germline lookup yields CDR1 LNHNV and CDR2 YYDKDF (reference sequence). The CDR3 nucleotides are TGTGCCACCAGCAGAGATTTTGGGGGGGTTTACGAGCAGTACTTC. It codes for CATSRDFGGVYEQYF.

CDR3 sequence (DNA): TGTGCCAGCAGCCCCTACCGAGGGACTCCGAACACCGGGGAGCTGTTTTTT. Its translation is CASSPYRGTPNTGELFF. V usage is TRBV3-1 (or the pseudogene TRBV3-2) and J usage is TRBJ2-2; D possibly corresponds to TRBD2 (6 bases). The length of the CDR3 is 17 residues. The ends were cut back, 4 bases at V and 0 bases at J, with 15 bases in the middle. In germline, CDR1 is LGHDT, CDR2 YNNKEL (reference sequence).

V usage is TRBV28 and J usage is TRBJ2-5; the match to TRBD2 covers 8 bases. The CDR3 spans 14 residues. With 8 bases clipped from V and 1 base from J, the junction kept 6 bases outside the gene matches. Per germline, CDR1 MDHEN and CDR2 SYDVKM. The CDR3 loop is CASRGGNLQETQYF. DNA for the CDR3: TGTGCCAGCCGGGGGGGAAACCTCCAAGAGACCCAGTACTTC.

The chain has TRBV12-3 or TRBV12-4 and TRBJ2-7; tentatively, D is TRBD1 (5 bases). CDR3 size: 12 residues. V lost 5 bases and J 6 bases, leaving 11 bases between the germline ends. The CDR3 nucleotides are TGTGCCAGCAGTAGTCAGGGTTCCGAGCAGTACTTC. It encodes CASSSQGSEQYF.

The rearrangement links TRBV3-1 (or the pseudogene TRBV3-2) to TRBJ2-7, with TRBD2 matching over 7 bases. The CDR3 length is 17 residues. The germline CDR1 and CDR2 sequences are LGHDT and YNNKEL (reference sequence). The V gene end was trimmed by 3 bases and the J gene end by 3 bases; junction bases not matched to a gene: 14. CDR3 protein: CASSHGEGRAINYEQYF. Written as DNA, the CDR3 is TGTGCCAGCAGCCATGGGGAAGGGAGGGCCATCAACTACGAGCAGTACTTC.

The genes are TRBV27 and TRBJ2-1; 8 positions match TRBD1. The CDR3 is 17 amino acids. J gave up 5 bases and V 1 base, and 10 bases lay outside the gene matches. CDR1 is MNHEY, CDR2 SMNVEV, per germline (reference sequence). The CDR3 sequence is CASSLFYSGTGHNEQFF. The DNA of the CDR3 is TGTGCCAGCAGTTTATTTTATTCGGGGACAGGTCACAATGAGCAGTTCTTC.

The chain employs TRBV27 and TRBJ2-3, with D possibly TRBD1 on 6 matching bases. The V gene lost 7 bases and the J gene lost 0 bases, with 17 bases spanning the gap. CDR3 size: 16 residues. The germline CDR1 and CDR2 sequences are MNHEY and SMNVEV (reference sequence). CDR3 in amino acids: CASTSDRSPSTDTQYF. The DNA of the CDR3 is TGTGCCAGCACCTCGGACAGATCTCCTAGCACAGATACGCAGTATTTT.

The chain combines TRBV7-9 with TRBJ2-2; D call uncertain. CDR3 length: 15 residues. Trimming stripped 7 bases from V and 1 base from J, with 13 bases between. The germline CDR1 and CDR2 sequences are SEHNR and FQNEAQ (reference sequence). DNA for the CDR3: TGTGCCAGCACCCAAGGGCCAGGGAACACCGGGGAGCTGTTTTTT. It yields the protein CASTQGPGNTGELFF.

The table lists this clone with a few counts. The gene calls are TRBV28 and TRBJ1-1; unclear D gene. The CDR3 is made up of 16 amino acids. Trimming stripped 5 bases from V and 1 base from J, with 17 bases between. Germline values: CDR1 MDHEN, CDR2 SYDVKM. The CDR3 here is CASSLSEGRGNTEAFF. CDR3 in DNA: TGTGCCAGCAGTCTTTCTGAAGGGCGGGGGAACACTGAAGCTTTCTTT.

The V and J genes are TRBV7-6 and TRBJ1-2; D uncertain. CDR1 and CDR2 from the germline V gene are SGHVS and FNYEAQ. The CDR3 has 14 amino acids. Trimming stripped 0 bases from V and 4 bases from J, with 9 bases between. CDR3 amino acids: CASSLAGQFYGYTF. CDR3 DNA sequence: TGTGCCAGCAGCTTAGCGGGCCAGTTCTATGGCTACACCTTC.

CDR3 sequence reads: CASSIRGSSYEQYF. DNA of the CDR3: TGTGCCAGTAGTATCCGGGGGTCCTCCTACGAGCAGTACTTC. The chain employs TRBV19 and TRBJ2-7; possible D gene TRBD2, 6 bases. Per germline, CDR1 LNHDA and CDR2 SQIVND (reference sequence). V was cut by 3 bases and J by 0 bases, with 9 bases left in between. This CDR3 is 14 amino acids long.

The J gene is TRBJ1-1, the V gene TRBV5-4; 8 positions match TRBD1. CDR1 and CDR2 from the germline V gene are SGHNT and YYREEE (reference sequence). The CDR3 is 15 amino acids. Trimming removed 4 bases from V and 6 bases from J; junction bases left unmatched: 11. The CDR3 DNA sequence: TGTGCCAGCAGCGATCTCTCCGGGACAGGCCCTGAAGCTTTCTTT. This sequence encodes CASSDLSGTGPEAFF.

This chain connects TRBV6-5 to TRBJ1-1; D unresolved. Germline values: CDR1 MNHEY, CDR2 SVGAGI. Trimming took 2 bases from V and 1 from J, leaving 8 bases between them. The CDR3 is made up of 14 amino acids. The CDR3 loop reads CASSYAASNTEAFF. The DNA of the CDR3 is TGTGCCAGCAGTTACGCGGCATCGAACACTGAAGCTTTCTTT.

The V gene is TRBV7-9, the J gene TRBJ2-7; D is ambiguous. CDR1 and CDR2 (germline): SEHNR, FQNEAQ (reference sequence). V lost 3 bases and J lost 5, with 14 bases in between. CDR3 size: 14 residues. The CDR3 region has the DNA TGTGCCAGCAGCTTGTTAACTGGGCGCAACGAGCAGTACTTC. Protein sequence: CASSLLTGRNEQYF. Supplemented by reference TRBV7-9 and TRBJ2-7, the full variable domain reads DTGVSQNPRHKITKRGQNVTFRCDPISEHNRLYWYRQTLGQGPEFLTYFQNEAQLEKSRLLSDRFSAERPKGSFSTLEIQRTEQGDSAMYLCASSLLTGRNEQYFGPGTRLTVT.

The rearrangement joins TRBV18 to TRBJ1-2; the D is unclear. The CDR3 loop spans 16 amino acids. CDR1 and CDR2 from the germline V gene are KGHSH and LQKENI. Trimming took 1 base from V and 1 from J, leaving 13 bases between them. The CDR3 protein is CASSPQIAQVNYGYTF. CDR3 in DNA: TGTGCCAGCTCACCACAAATTGCACAAGTTAACTATGGCTACACCTTC. The complete variable domain, with remaining parts taken from reference TRBV18 and TRBJ1-2, reads NAGVMQNPRHLVRRRGQEARLRCSPMKGHSHVYWYRQLPEEGLKFMVYLQKENIIDESGMPKERFSAEFPKEGPSILRIQQVVRGDSAAYFCASSPQIAQVNYGYTFGSGTRLTVV.

The rearrangement joins TRBV7-2 to TRBJ1-1; D remains ambiguous. The V end was cut by 7 bases, the J end by 7 bases, with 16 bases between. This CDR3 contains 13 residues. The germline V gene encodes CDR1 SGHTA and CDR2 FQGNSA. The CDR3 DNA sequence: TGTGCCAGCACCAACTCGCAACGGGGTGAAGCTTTCTTT. This sequence encodes CASTNSQRGEAFF.

This chain joins TRBV4-3 and TRBJ1-5; TRBD1 agrees at 11 bases. The germline CDR1 and CDR2 sequences are LGHNA and YSLEER. With 4 bases clipped from V and 5 bases from J, the junction kept 1 base outside the gene matches. The CDR3 has 14 amino acids. The CDR3 loop is CASSRDRGYQPQHF. Written as DNA, the CDR3 is TGCGCCAGCAGCCGGGACAGGGGGTATCAGCCCCAGCATTTT.